What follows are 20 T cell receptor beta chains derived from one specimen sequenced in a study of OX40 agonist ivuxolimab in advanced cancers. The assay was immunoSEQ multiplex PCR, and TCRdb's table has in-frame clones only and misses some. The sample has almost 70,000 clones, approximately 90% seen once; the top ten hold 0.25% to 0.35%. The sequenced sample was CD4+ or CD8+ T cells sorted from blood, obtained in a trial of the OX40 agonist ivuxolimab. The receptors derive from an adult with an advanced solid tumor such as melanoma, head and neck, liver or kidney cancer.

This chain uses TRBV5-6 with TRBJ2-7; D is perhaps TRBD1 (5 bases). The CDR3 extends over 15 amino acids. V was cut by 0 bases and J by 9 bases, with 19 bases left in between. Germline CDR1 is SGHDT and CDR2 is YYEEEE. DNA for the CDR3: TGTGCCAGCAGCTTGGGCACGCAGGGCAGTGGACGGCAGTACTTC. The encoded protein is CASSLGTQGSGRQYF.

This clone has just a few counts. The chain recombines TRBV28 with TRBJ1-5; D may be TRBD1 (5 bases). V shed 4 bases and J shed 0 bases, with 22 bases lying between them. This CDR3 has 19 amino acids. CDR1 and CDR2 (germline): MDHEN, SYDVKM. The CDR3 spells CASSSGGTQYKYSNQPQHF. DNA for the CDR3: TGTGCCAGCAGTTCGGGGGGGACCCAATATAAATATAGCAATCAGCCCCAGCATTTT.

The genes are TRBV19 and TRBJ2-1; 11 bases fit TRBD2. The germline gives CDR1 LNHDA, CDR2 SQIVND (reference sequence). Trimming at V came to 8 bases and at J to 7 bases, leaving 4 bases not matched to a gene. The CDR3 contains 13 residues. The CDR3 nucleotides read TGTGCCAGTTGGGCTAGCGGGGGGAATGAGCAGTTCTTC. It specifies CASWASGGNEQFF.

The chain couples TRBV2 to TRBJ2-3; TRBD2 is a possible D gene (5 bases). The CDR3 length is 14 residues. V shed 7 bases and J shed 5 bases, with 16 bases lying between them. CDR1 is SNHLY and CDR2 is FYNNEI in the germline V gene. This CDR3 is CASKPGLAVDTQYF. CDR3 nucleotide sequence: TGTGCCAGCAAACCAGGTCTAGCCGTAGATACGCAGTATTTT.

The V and J genes are TRBV10-3 and TRBJ2-5; D is ambiguous. Trimming took 7 bases from V and 0 from J, leaving 6 bases between them. Per the germline V gene, CDR1 is ENHRY and CDR2 is SYGVKD. This CDR3 has 12 residues. The CDR3 sequence is CAIKGDQETQYF. The CDR3 nucleotides are TGTGCCATCAAAGGTGACCAAGAGACCCAGTACTTC.

This chain links TRBV5-6 with TRBJ1-2; TRBD1 matches 8 bases. Germline loops: CDR1 SGHDT, CDR2 YYEEEE. V shed 5 bases, J shed 4 bases, and the junction held 10 bases outside the gene matches. The CDR3 contains 15 residues. The CDR3 DNA sequence: TGTGCCAGCAGGGGGACAGGTTCGTTGGGCTATGGCTACACCTTC. Residues: CASRGTGSLGYGYTF.

The chain couples TRBV15 to TRBJ1-5, with 8 positions matching TRBD1. CDR1 is LNHNV and CDR2 is YYDKDF in the germline V gene (reference sequence). V shed 3 bases and J 0 bases; nucleotides not matched to a gene: 10. The CDR3 runs to 18 residues. The CDR3 is CATSSRGQGLPSNQPQHF. The CDR3 DNA is TGTGCCACCAGCAGCAGGGGGCAGGGGCTACCTAGCAATCAGCCCCAGCATTTT. Full variable domain (missing parts from reference TRBV15 and TRBJ1-5): DAMVIQNPRYQVTQFGKPVTLSCSQTLNHNVMYWYQQKSSQAPKLLFHYYDKDFNNEADTPDNFQSRRPNTSFCFLDIRSPGLGDTAMYLCATSSRGQGLPSNQPQHFGDGTRLSIL.

The genes are TRBV25-1 and TRBJ1-2, with D perhaps matching TRBD1 (6 bases). V was clipped by 4 bases and J by 7 bases, with 19 bases between them. CDR3 size: 15 residues. CDR1 is MGHDK and CDR2 is SYGVNS in the germline V gene. The CDR3 coding sequence is TGTGCCAGCAGTGGCCCTTTGGGGGGGCGAGGTGGCTACACCTTC. Its protein product is CASSGPLGGRGGYTF.

The chain has TRBV7-9 and TRBJ2-1; 7 nucleotides match TRBD1. The CDR3 has 16 amino acids. Germline V gives CDR1 SEHNR, CDR2 FQNEAQ (reference sequence). Unmatched junction bases numbered 11, after V lost 4 bases and J lost 5 bases. CDR3 loop: CASSSLQGPRHNEQFF. The CDR3 region has the DNA TGTGCCAGCAGCTCCTTACAGGGGCCCCGCCACAATGAGCAGTTCTTC. The full variable domain, its missing parts supplied by reference TRBV7-9 and TRBJ2-1, is DTGVSQNPRHKITKRGQNVTFRCDPISEHNRLYWYRQTLGQGPEFLTYFQNEAQLEKSRLLSDRFSAERPKGSFSTLEIQRTEQGDSAMYLCASSSLQGPRHNEQFFGPGTRLTVL.

V and J are TRBV7-8 and TRBJ2-2, with 13 bases identical to TRBD2. The germline gives CDR1 SGHVS, CDR2 FQNEAQ. V shed 5 bases, J shed 4 bases, and the junction held 10 bases outside the gene matches. The CDR3 contains 18 residues. Here the CDR3 DNA reads TGTGCCAGCAGCGTACAACTAGCGGGAGGGAGTGTCACCGGGGAGCTGTTTTTT. Translation gives CASSVQLAGGSVTGELFF.

The chain is built from TRBV5-1 and TRBJ2-2; D unresolved. The CDR3 spans 14 residues. From germline, CDR1 is SGHRS and CDR2 YFSETQ. The V and J ends lost 1 base and 4 bases respectively, with 8 bases between them. The CDR3 reads CASSLRSLTGELFF. CDR3 DNA sequence: TGCGCCAGCAGCTTGAGGAGCCTCACCGGGGAGCTGTTTTTT.

The chain has TRBV6-5 and TRBJ2-3; D not certain. Per the germline V gene, CDR1 is MNHEY and CDR2 is SVGAGI. The germline V and J ends were trimmed by 6 bases and 9 bases, with 16 bases remaining between them. This CDR3 has 13 amino acids. The CDR3 DNA reads TGTGCCAGCAGCCACGCTAGTTTCCCAACGCAGTATTTT. Translation gives CASSHASFPTQYF.

This chain connects TRBV29-1 to TRBJ2-7, with no clear D. The CDR3 has 10 residues. Trimming left V 6 bases short and J 2 bases short, with 5 bases between. Germline V gene data show CDR1 as SQVTM and CDR2 as ANQGSEA. The CDR3 loop reads CSVGTYEQYF. DNA for the CDR3: TGCAGCGTAGGAACCTACGAGCAGTACTTC.

The V and J genes are TRBV4-1 and TRBJ1-1; D is uncertain. The CDR3 contains 15 residues. Germline assignment: CDR1 MGHRA and CDR2 YSYEKL. The ends were cut back, 6 bases at V and 0 bases at J, with 14 bases in the middle. CDR3 sequence: CASSPRRGLNTEAFF. CDR3 in DNA: TGCGCCAGCAGTCCCAGACGCGGGCTGAACACTGAAGCTTTCTTT.

The chain recombines TRBV5-4 with TRBJ2-2; D ambiguous. Per the germline V gene, CDR1 is SGHNT and CDR2 is YYREEE (reference sequence). The CDR3 sequence is 14 residues long. The V and J ends lost 0 bases and 0 bases respectively, with 3 bases between them. The CDR3 sequence is CASSLAANTGELFF. CDR3 nucleotide sequence: TGTGCCAGCAGCTTGGCAGCGAACACCGGGGAGCTGTTTTTT.

The genes are TRBV18 and TRBJ1-1; 8 nucleotides line up with TRBD1. Trimming at V came to 5 bases and at J to 6 bases, leaving 5 bases not matched to a gene. From germline, CDR1 is KGHSH and CDR2 LQKENI. The CDR3 covers 13 residues. In nucleotides, the CDR3 is TGTGCCAGCTCATCGGACAGGGTCTCTGAAGCTTTCTTT. It encodes CASSSDRVSEAFF.

This clone was counted only a few times. The CDR3 DNA follows: TGTGCCAGCAGGAGCGGGACAGATACGCAGTATTTT. Translated, it gives CASRSGTDTQYF. This chain links TRBV6-6 with TRBJ2-3; a weak D match, TRBD2 (6 bases). Deletions cut 6 bases from V and 3 bases from J, with 7 bases between. This CDR3 region has 12 residues. Germline V gene data show CDR1 as MNHNY and CDR2 as SVGAGI (reference sequence).

The rearrangement joins TRBV18 to TRBJ1-1, with 7 bases matching TRBD1. CDR1 KGHSH and CDR2 LQKENI come from the germline V gene. V was clipped by 0 bases and J by 1 base; unmatched bases: 2. The CDR3 consists of 15 residues. DNA for the CDR3: TGTGCCAGCTCACCACCGGCAGGGGGGAACACTGAAGCTTTCTTT. This sequence encodes CASSPPAGGNTEAFF.

V is TRBV19 and J is TRBJ1-5; D might be TRBD1 (5 bases). Trimming shortened V by 3 bases and J by 6 bases, and 12 bases separated the two germline ends. The germline V gene has CDR1 LNHDA and CDR2 SQIVND (reference sequence). The length of the CDR3 is 14 residues. CDR3 DNA sequence: TGTGCCAGTAGTATCGGGGGAGACGGTCAGCCCCAGCATTTT. It specifies CASSIGGDGQPQHF.

J is TRBJ2-1 and V is TRBV11-2; TRBD1 or TRBD2 may be the D gene (5 bases each). The V end lost 5 bases, the J end lost 9 bases, and 17 bases lay between the germline ends. This CDR3 region has 14 residues. The germline V gene has CDR1 SGHAT and CDR2 FQNNGV. The chain's CDR3 is CASSDRDGRPEQFF. In DNA form, the CDR3 reads TGTGCCAGCAGCGACCGGGACGGACGCCCTGAGCAGTTCTTC. Full variable domain (missing parts from reference TRBV11-2 and TRBJ2-1): EAGVAQSPRYKIIEKRQSVAFWCNPISGHATLYWYQQILGQGPKLLIQFQNNGVVDDSQLPKDRFSAERLKGVDSTLKIQPAKLEDSAVYLCASSDRDGRPEQFFGPGTRLTVL.